This T cell receptor (beta chain) is drawn from a study of shared clonotypes between healthy human individuals. Running of the assay took place at deep level. Produced via immunoSEQ multiplex PCR; TCRdb's table is partial and in-frame only. Of some 2 million clones in the sample, around 96% were seen once. General study findings and limits: Non-shared clonotypes were found to have lower generation probabilities than the clonotypes that were shared by all four of the sorted-subset donors.

Concerning this clone: Its antigen is undetermined.

V lost 4 bases and J 2 bases, leaving 12 bases between the germline ends. This CDR3 contains 15 residues. Germline V CDR1 and CDR2: MNHEY, SVGAGI. The naive CD8 population came from CD45RO-negative cells selected for CCR7, without terminally differentiated effector memory CD45RA+ cells. The sequenced sample was naive CD8+ T cells sorted from blood. The clonotype originates from a man aged 18 to 30 in good health. The chain joins TRBV6-5 to TRBJ1-5; no definite D call. The CDR3 coding sequence is TGTGCCAGCAGTTTCGGAAGGGAGGGCAATCAGCCCCAGCATTTT. Residues: CASSFGREGNQPQHF.